Presented here are 23 T cell receptor beta chains from one specimen sequenced in a study of cytomegalovirus exposure and HLA in healthy donors. It was with 60 Vbeta and 13 Jbeta primers that the PCR ran. The assay was immunoSEQ multiplex PCR, and TCRdb's table has in-frame clones only and misses some. The data contain about 140,000 clones, around four fifths of them seen just once; the ten biggest clones take up under 2%. Sequences were obtained from PBMCs. All receptors come from a woman between 40 and 55 years old in good health and CMV-seronegative.

This sequence joins TRBV6-5 and TRBJ1-5; possible D gene TRBD1, 6 bases. Germline V gene data show CDR1 as MNHEY and CDR2 as SVGAGI. This CDR3 region has 13 residues. V lost 6 bases, J lost 7 bases, and 13 bases lay in between. CDR3: CASRSRTDQPQHF. The DNA of the CDR3 is TGTGCCAGCAGGAGCCGGACAGACCAGCCCCAGCATTTT.

Here the CDR3 DNA reads TGTGCCAGCAGTCCATCGACAGGGGTTATCTCCTACGAGCAGTACTTC. It is translated as CASSPSTGVISYEQYF. The chain joins TRBV27 to TRBJ2-7; 8 bases align to TRBD1. The J segment lost 0 bases and the V segment lost 5 bases, leaving 9 bases of the junction unmatched. CDR3 size: 16 residues. Germline loops: CDR1 MNHEY, CDR2 SMNVEV (reference sequence).

This clone has only a few counts. V is TRBV29-1 and J is TRBJ1-2; D is undetermined. The CDR3 is 9 amino acids. Germline V gene data show CDR1 as SQVTM and CDR2 as ANQGSEA. V was trimmed by 5 bases and J by 7 bases, leaving 5 bases between them. The chain's CDR3 is CSVSSGYTF. CDR3 coding DNA: TGCAGCGTTTCTTCTGGCTACACCTTC.

The chain recombines TRBV9 with TRBJ1-3; D perhaps matches TRBD1 (5 bases). There are 17 residues in the CDR3. Trimming shortened V by 1 base and J by 0 bases, and 14 bases separated the two germline ends. Germline V gene sequence: CDR1 SGDLS, CDR2 YYNGEE. For the CDR3, the DNA is TGTGCCAGCAGCGTATTACCCCTGACAGTCTCTGGAAACACCATATATTTT. The encoded protein is CASSVLPLTVSGNTIYF.

This chain uses TRBV10-2 with TRBJ1-4; 7 nucleotides align to TRBD1. This CDR3 has 14 amino acids. Trimming removed 4 bases from V and 6 bases from J; junction bases left unmatched: 5. The V gene's germline CDR1 is WSHSY and CDR2 SAAADI. The CDR3 sequence is CASSGVQGYEKLFF. CDR3 sequence (DNA): TGCGCCAGCAGTGGGGTACAGGGGTATGAAAAACTGTTTTTT.

Notes on this clone: The junction departs from germline at one end; a sequencing error may be responsible. This rearrangement joins TRBV2 to TRBJ1-2; TRBD1 matches at 10 bases. The CDR3 is 15 residues long. CDR1 and CDR2 from the germline V gene are SNHLY and FYNNEI. The CDR3 reads CATLPGQGTNYGHTF. DNA for the CDR3: TGTGCCACCCTCCCGGGACAGGGGACTAACTATGGCCACACCTTC. Drawing the rest from reference TRBV2 and TRBJ1-2, the complete variable domain is EPEVTQTPSHQVTQMGQEVILRCVPISNHLYFYWYRQILGQKVEFLVSFYNNEISEKSEIFDDQFSVERPDGSNFTLKIRSTKLEDSAMYFCATLPGQGTNYGHTFGSGTRLTVV.

The rearrangement joins TRBV7-6 to TRBJ2-1, with TRBD1 as a possible D gene (6 bases). Germline CDR1 SGHVS, CDR2 FNYEAQ. With 5 bases removed from V and 5 bases from J, the gap between germline ends came to 25 bases. The CDR3 covers 18 residues. The CDR3 spells CASSLLGAGPRRHNEQFF. The CDR3 nucleotides read TGTGCCAGCAGCCTACTGGGGGCTGGACCCCGGCGCCACAATGAGCAGTTCTTC.

The chain carries TRBV5-1 and TRBJ2-7; D gene uncertain. Germline V gene data show CDR1 as SGHRS and CDR2 as YFSETQ. The germline V and J ends were trimmed by 0 bases and 2 bases, with 6 bases remaining between them. The CDR3 spans 13 residues. The CDR3 here is CASSLDRAYEQYF. The CDR3 nucleotides read TGCGCCAGCAGCTTGGATCGGGCCTACGAGCAGTACTTC.

This chain links TRBV28 with TRBJ2-7; 10 bases are a match to TRBD2. The CDR3 has 15 residues. Germline CDR1 is MDHEN and CDR2 is SYDVKM. V was clipped by 2 bases and J by 5 bases; unmatched bases: 6. Here the CDR3 reads CASSLHPSGSDEQYF. CDR3 coding DNA: TGTGCCAGCAGTTTACACCCTAGCGGGAGTGACGAGCAGTACTTC.

The V call is TRBV29-1, the J call TRBJ1-3, with D unclear. The CDR3 runs to 15 residues. Germline V lookup: CDR1 SQVTM, CDR2 ANQGSEA. The V end was cut by 7 bases, the J end by 0 bases, with 16 bases between. The CDR3 nucleotides read TGCAGCGCAGGTTGGGGAGCAAACTCTGGAAACACCATATATTTT. Protein: CSAGWGANSGNTIYF.

J is TRBJ2-7 and V is TRBV7-6; the D gene is possibly TRBD2 (6 bases). CDR1 SGHVS and CDR2 FNYEAQ come from the germline V gene. The V end was cut by 2 bases, the J end by 5 bases, with 16 bases between. CDR3 length: 15 amino acids. CDR3 sequence (DNA): TGTGCCAGCAGCTTATCTGAGGAGGGTTTGCACGAGCAGTACTTC. This translates into CASSLSEEGLHEQYF.

Only one count was recorded for this clone. The chain has TRBV7-9 and TRBJ2-7; TRBD2 agrees at 8 bases. The V and J ends lost 3 bases and 2 bases, in that order; junction bases with no gene match: 3. Per germline, CDR1 SEHNR and CDR2 FQNEAQ (reference sequence). This CDR3 has 14 residues. Here the CDR3 reads CASSFGGRTYEQYF. CDR3 coding DNA: TGTGCCAGCAGCTTCGGCGGGAGGACCTACGAGCAGTACTTC.

This clone has just a few counts. The V and J genes are TRBV19 and TRBJ2-2, with 7 bases fitting TRBD2. The CDR3 is 13 amino acids. Per germline, CDR1 LNHDA and CDR2 SQIVND (reference sequence). Trimming removed 3 bases from V and 5 bases from J; junction bases left unmatched: 0. Here the CDR3 DNA reads TGTGCCAGTAGTATGGGGGGGACCGGGGAGCTGTTTTTT. Translated: CASSMGGTGELFF.

This clone has just a few counts. The rearrangement uses TRBV7-2 and TRBJ2-1, with 9 bases aligning to TRBD2. The V and J ends lost 5 bases and 3 bases, in that order; junction bases with no gene match: 11. This CDR3 has 17 amino acids. Per germline, CDR1 SGHTA and CDR2 FQGNSA. Here the CDR3 reads CASSLRDSGSLYNEQFF. The CDR3 coding sequence is TGTGCCAGCAGCCTACGCGATAGCGGGAGTCTCTACAATGAGCAGTTCTTC.

J is TRBJ1-2 and V is TRBV5-1; 7 positions agree with TRBD1. Germline trimming cut 3 bases from V and 2 bases from J; bases unmatched to any gene: 7. Germline values: CDR1 SGHRS, CDR2 YFSETQ. The CDR3 covers 15 residues. CDR3 residues: CASSSPDRANYGYTF. The CDR3, as DNA: TGCGCCAGCAGCTCCCCAGACAGGGCCAACTATGGCTACACCTTC.

The V and J genes are TRBV28 and TRBJ1-1; 8 nucleotides agree with TRBD1. Germline V gives CDR1 MDHEN, CDR2 SYDVKM. After removal of 5 bases from V and 13 bases from J, the junction contained 18 bases not matched to a gene. CDR3 size: 15 residues. CDR3 amino acids: CASSDNSRGQGLDFF. In nucleotides, the CDR3 is TGTGCCAGCAGTGATAACTCCAGGGGGCAAGGTCTGGATTTCTTT.

With regard to this clone: One junction end does not reproduce the germline sequence, and a read error may be involved. The chain recombines TRBV2 with TRBJ2-7, with TRBD2 identical over 7 bases. This CDR3 contains 13 residues. Germline CDR1 is SNHLY and CDR2 is FYNNEI. The CDR3: CASIESLADEQYF. The CDR3 coding sequence is TGTGCCAGCATTGAAAGTCTAGCGGACGAGCAGTACTTC.

The rearrangement uses TRBV29-1 and TRBJ2-7; D remains unclear. CDR1 is SQVTM and CDR2 is ANQGSEA in the germline V gene. The CDR3 is made up of 13 amino acids. The ends were cut back, 1 base at V and 3 bases at J, with 10 bases in the middle. CDR3 DNA sequence: TGCAGCGTTGAAGCTCGAGATGGCTACGAGCAGTACTTC. This translates into CSVEARDGYEQYF.

The chain is built from TRBV9 and TRBJ2-3; TRBD2 matches at 8 bases. The length of the CDR3 is 16 residues. J was trimmed by 2 bases and V by 0 bases; bases with no gene match: 5. Germline V CDR1 and CDR2: SGDLS, YYNGEE. The CDR3 coding sequence is TGTGCCAGCAGCGTAGCGGGAGGGCCCCCCACAGATACGCAGTATTTT. Translation: CASSVAGGPPTDTQYF.

V usage is TRBV7-8 and J usage is TRBJ1-3, with 8 positions matching TRBD1. V was clipped by 5 bases and J by 2 bases; unmatched bases: 2. The V gene's germline CDR1 is SGHVS and CDR2 FQNEAQ. This CDR3 region has 14 residues. CDR3 in DNA: TGTGCCAGCAGCCCGGACAGGGCTGGAAACACCATATATTTT. Its translation is CASSPDRAGNTIYF.

V and J are TRBV2 and TRBJ1-2; 10 bases match TRBD1. The CDR3 loop spans 16 amino acids. Per germline, CDR1 SNHLY and CDR2 FYNNEI. V lost 6 bases to trimming and J lost 0 bases; unmatched junction nucleotides: 7. CDR3 in DNA: TGTGCCAGCAGAACCGGGACAGGGGCATCTAACTATGGCTACACCTTC. Encoded protein: CASRTGTGASNYGYTF.

The chain employs TRBV6-6 and TRBJ2-1; 11 positions match TRBD2. Germline V gene lookup returns CDR1 MNHNY and CDR2 SVGAGI (reference sequence). The CDR3 is 15 residues long. Trimming cost V 4 bases and J 8 bases; bases outside gene matches: 7. The CDR3 nucleotides are TGTGCCAGCAGTTTAGCGGGAGGGCCTAACTATGAGCAGTTCTTC. It yields the protein CASSLAGGPNYEQFF.

This clone was detected once. V usage is TRBV28 and J usage is TRBJ2-5; D is uncertain. The CDR3 has 11 amino acids. Trimming left V 5 bases short and J 5 bases short, with 6 bases between. CDR1 MDHEN and CDR2 SYDVKM come from the germline V gene. The CDR3 region is CASSTVETQYF. In DNA, the CDR3 is TGTGCCAGCAGTACGGTGGAGACCCAGTACTTC. The variable domain in full, with the rest retrieved from reference TRBV28 and TRBJ2-5, is DVKVTQSSRYLVKRTGEKVFLECVQDMDHENMFWYRQDPGLGLRLIYFSYDVKMKEKGDIPEGYSVSREKKERFSLILESASTNQTSMYLCASSTVETQYFGPGTRLLVL.